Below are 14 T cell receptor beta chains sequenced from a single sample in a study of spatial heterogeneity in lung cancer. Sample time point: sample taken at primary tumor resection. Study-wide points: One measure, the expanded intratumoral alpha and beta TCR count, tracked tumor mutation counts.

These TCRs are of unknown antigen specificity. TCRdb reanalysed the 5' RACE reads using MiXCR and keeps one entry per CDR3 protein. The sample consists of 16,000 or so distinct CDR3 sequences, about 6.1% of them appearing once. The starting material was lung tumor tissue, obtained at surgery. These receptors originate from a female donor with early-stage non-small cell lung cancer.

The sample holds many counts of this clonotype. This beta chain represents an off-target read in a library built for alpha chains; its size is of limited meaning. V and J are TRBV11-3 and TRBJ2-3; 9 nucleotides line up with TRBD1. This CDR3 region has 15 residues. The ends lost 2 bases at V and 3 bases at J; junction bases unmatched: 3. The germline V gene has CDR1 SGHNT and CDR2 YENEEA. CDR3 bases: TGTGCCAGCAGCTTAACAGGGGGCGCAACAGATACGCAGTATTTT. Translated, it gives CASSLTGGATDTQYF.

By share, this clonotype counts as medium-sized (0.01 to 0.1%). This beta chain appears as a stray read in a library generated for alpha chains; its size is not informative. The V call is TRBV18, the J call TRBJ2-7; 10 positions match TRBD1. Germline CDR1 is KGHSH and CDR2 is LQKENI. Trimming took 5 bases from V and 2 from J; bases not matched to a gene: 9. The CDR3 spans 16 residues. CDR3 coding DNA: TGTGCCAGCTCATCGGAAACCGGGACAGGGGCCTACGAGCAGTACTTC. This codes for CASSSETGTGAYEQYF.

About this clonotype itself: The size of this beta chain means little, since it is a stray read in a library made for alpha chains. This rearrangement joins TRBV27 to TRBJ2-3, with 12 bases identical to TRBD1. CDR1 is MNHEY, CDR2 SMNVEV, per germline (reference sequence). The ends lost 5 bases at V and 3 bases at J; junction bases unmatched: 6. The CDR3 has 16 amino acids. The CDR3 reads CASSPGTGGKTDTQYF. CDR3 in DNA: TGTGCCAGCAGTCCCGGGACAGGGGGCAAAACAGATACGCAGTATTTT.

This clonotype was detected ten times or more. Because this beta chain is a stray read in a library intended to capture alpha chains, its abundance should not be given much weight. This CDR3 is CASSSGLAGELGKTQYF. In DNA, the CDR3 is TGTGCCAGCAGTTCCGGACTAGCGGGAGAACTGGGGAAGACCCAGTACTTC. The V call is TRBV28, the J call TRBJ2-5, with 13 nucleotides matching TRBD2. CDR1 is MDHEN and CDR2 is SYDVKM in the germline V gene. This CDR3 spans 17 amino acids. The junction had 11 bases not matched to a gene; V was cut back by 4 bases and J by 6 bases.

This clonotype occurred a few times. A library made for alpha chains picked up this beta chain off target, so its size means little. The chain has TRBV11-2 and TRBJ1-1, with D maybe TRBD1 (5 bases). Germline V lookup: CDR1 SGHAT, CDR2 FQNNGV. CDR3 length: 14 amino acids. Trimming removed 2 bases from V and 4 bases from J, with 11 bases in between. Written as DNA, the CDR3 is TGTGCCAGCAGCTTAACCCAGGGTGGCACTGAAGCTTTCTTT. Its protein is CASSLTQGGTEAFF.

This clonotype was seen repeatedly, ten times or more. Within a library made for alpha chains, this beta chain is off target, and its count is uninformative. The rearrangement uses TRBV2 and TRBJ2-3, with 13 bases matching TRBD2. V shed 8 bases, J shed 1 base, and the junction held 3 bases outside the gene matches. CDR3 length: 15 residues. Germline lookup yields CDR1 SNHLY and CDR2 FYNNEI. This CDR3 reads CASGTSGRGTDTQYF. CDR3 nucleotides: TGTGCCAGCGGAACTAGCGGGAGGGGCACAGATACGCAGTATTTT.

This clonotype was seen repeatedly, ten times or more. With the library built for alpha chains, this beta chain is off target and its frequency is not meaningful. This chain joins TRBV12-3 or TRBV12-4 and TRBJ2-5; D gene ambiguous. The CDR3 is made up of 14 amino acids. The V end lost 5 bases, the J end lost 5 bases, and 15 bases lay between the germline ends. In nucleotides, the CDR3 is TGTGCCAGCAGTCCCACCGGGCCGGCGGAGACCCAGTACTTC. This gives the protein CASSPTGPAETQYF.

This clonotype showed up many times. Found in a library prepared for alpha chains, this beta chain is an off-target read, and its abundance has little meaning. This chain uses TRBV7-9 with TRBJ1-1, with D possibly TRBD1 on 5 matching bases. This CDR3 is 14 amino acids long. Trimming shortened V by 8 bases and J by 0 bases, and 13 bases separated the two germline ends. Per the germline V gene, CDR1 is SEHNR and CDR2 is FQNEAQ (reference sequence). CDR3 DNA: TGTGCCAGCCGCGGACAAAGTATGAACACTGAAGCTTTCTTT. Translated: CASRGQSMNTEAFF.

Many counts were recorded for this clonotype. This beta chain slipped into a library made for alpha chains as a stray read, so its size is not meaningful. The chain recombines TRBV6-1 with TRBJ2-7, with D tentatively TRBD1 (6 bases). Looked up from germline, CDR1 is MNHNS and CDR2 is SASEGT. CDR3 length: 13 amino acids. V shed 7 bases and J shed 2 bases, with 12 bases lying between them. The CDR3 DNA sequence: TGTGCCAGCATTTTGACAGGAACCTACGAGCAGTACTTC. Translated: CASILTGTYEQYF.

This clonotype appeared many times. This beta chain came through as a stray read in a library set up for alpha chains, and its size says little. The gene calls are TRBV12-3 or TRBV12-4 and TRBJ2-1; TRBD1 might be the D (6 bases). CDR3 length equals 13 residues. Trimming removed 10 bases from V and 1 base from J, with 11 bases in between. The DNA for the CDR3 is TGTGCCACGTCCGGGACATCCTACAATGAGCAGTTCTTC. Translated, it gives CATSGTSYNEQFF.

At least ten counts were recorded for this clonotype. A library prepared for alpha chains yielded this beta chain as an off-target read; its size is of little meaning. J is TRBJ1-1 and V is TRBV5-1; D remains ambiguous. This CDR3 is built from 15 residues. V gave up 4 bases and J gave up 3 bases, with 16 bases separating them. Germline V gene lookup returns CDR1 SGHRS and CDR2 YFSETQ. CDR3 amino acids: CASSLKEVSHTEAFF. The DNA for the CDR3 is TGCGCCAGCAGCCTAAAAGAAGTCTCCCACACTGAAGCTTTCTTT.

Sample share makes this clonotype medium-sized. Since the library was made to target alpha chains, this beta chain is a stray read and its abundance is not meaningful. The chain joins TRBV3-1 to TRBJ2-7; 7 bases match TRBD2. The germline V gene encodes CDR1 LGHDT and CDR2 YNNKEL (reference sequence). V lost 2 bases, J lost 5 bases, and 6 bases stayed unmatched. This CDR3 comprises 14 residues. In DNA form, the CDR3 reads TGTGCCAGCAGCCAATCCGGGACTATAAACGAGCAGTACTTC. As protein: CASSQSGTINEQYF.

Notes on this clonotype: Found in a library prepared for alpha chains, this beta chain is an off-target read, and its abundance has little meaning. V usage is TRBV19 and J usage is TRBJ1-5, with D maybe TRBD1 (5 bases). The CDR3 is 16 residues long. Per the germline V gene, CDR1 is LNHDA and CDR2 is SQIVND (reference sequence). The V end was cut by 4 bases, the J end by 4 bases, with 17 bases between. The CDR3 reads CASSTLGGVQNQPQHF. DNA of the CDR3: TGTGCCAGTAGTACCCTGGGGGGGGTCCAAAATCAGCCCCAGCATTTT.

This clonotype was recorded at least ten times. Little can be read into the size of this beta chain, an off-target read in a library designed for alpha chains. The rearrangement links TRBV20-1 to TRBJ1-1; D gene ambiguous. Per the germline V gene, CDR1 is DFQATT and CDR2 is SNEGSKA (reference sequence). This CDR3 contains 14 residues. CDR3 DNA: TGCAGATCCATAAGCCGGCAGGCGAACACTGAAGCTTTCTTT. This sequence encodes CRSISRQANTEAFF.